The 2 T cell receptor beta chains below all came from one sample that was sequenced in a study of OX40 agonist ivuxolimab in advanced cancers. The repertoire was sequenced with immunoSEQ multiplex PCR; TCRdb's copy has only in-frame clones and lacks some. The table records about 67,000 clones, roughly 82% of them present only once. Specimen: CD4+ or CD8+ T cells sorted from blood, collected in a trial of the OX40 agonist ivuxolimab. These receptors were taken from an adult with an advanced solid tumor such as melanoma, head and neck, liver or kidney cancer.

The gene calls are TRBV2 and TRBJ1-3, with a tentative D call TRBD1 (6 bases). The CDR3 covers 15 residues. V lost 1 base, J lost 3 bases, and 10 bases lay in between. CDR1 and CDR2 from the germline V gene are SNHLY and FYNNEI. CDR3 DNA: TGTGCCAGCAGTGAAGAGGGGGGTCTTGGAAACACCATATATTTT. Protein sequence: CASSEEGGLGNTIYF.

This chain joins TRBV30 and TRBJ1-6; TRBD1 is a possible D gene (5 bases). The CDR3 is made up of 14 amino acids. Germline CDR1 is GTSNPN and CDR2 is SVGIG (reference sequence). V lost 4 bases and J 15 bases, leaving 22 bases between the germline ends. CDR3 DNA sequence: TGTGCCTGGAATCCCGGGGGGGTACATTCTGTCCTCCACTTT. Translated: CAWNPGGVHSVLHF.